This T cell receptor (beta chain) was recovered during a study of cytomegalovirus exposure and HLA in healthy donors. Study at large: From donors who were HLA-typed, an early data release held about 89 million unique TCRs.

Amplification used 60 Vbeta primers and 13 Jbeta primers. Source study methods: In a later analysis, some 80 million unique TCR beta chains included roughly 11 million shared by two or more donors. Assay: immunoSEQ multiplex PCR; the TCRdb copy retains only in-frame clones and omits some. V, J and clone size are those of that table, while D and trimming were read from the DNA. This table has about 150,000 clones, 70% to 80% appearing once. Healthy bone marrow donors made up the donor group. CDR1 is SNHLY and CDR2 is FYNNEI in the germline V gene. J gave up 1 base and V 4 bases, and 3 bases lay outside the gene matches. The CDR3 is 15 amino acids.

The chain employs TRBV2 and TRBJ1-1; 10 bases fit TRBD1. This receptor was obtained from a man in his forties or fifties in good health and CMV-seronegative. Sequenced: PBMCs. CDR3 loop: CASSVTGGANTEAFF. The CDR3 nucleotides are TGTGCCAGCAGTGTGACAGGGGGCGCGAACACTGAAGCTTTCTTT. Variable domain in full (rest from reference TRBV2 and TRBJ1-1): EPEVTQTPSHQVTQMGQEVILRCVPISNHLYFYWYRQILGQKVEFLVSFYNNEISEKSEIFDDQFSVERPDGSNFTLKIRSTKLEDSAMYFCASSVTGGANTEAFFGQGTRLTVV.